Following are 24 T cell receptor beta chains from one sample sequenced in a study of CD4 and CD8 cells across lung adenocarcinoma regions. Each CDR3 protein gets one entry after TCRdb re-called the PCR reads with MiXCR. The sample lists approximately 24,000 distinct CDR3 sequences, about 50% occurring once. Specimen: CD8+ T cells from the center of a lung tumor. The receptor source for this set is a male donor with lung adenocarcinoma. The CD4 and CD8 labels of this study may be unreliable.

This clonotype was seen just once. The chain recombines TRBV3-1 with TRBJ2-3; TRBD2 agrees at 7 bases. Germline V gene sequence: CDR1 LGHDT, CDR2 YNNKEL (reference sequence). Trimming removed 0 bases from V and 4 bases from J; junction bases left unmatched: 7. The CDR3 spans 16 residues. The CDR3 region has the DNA TGTGCCAGCAGCCAAGATCCCAGACTAGCCGCAGATACGCAGTATTTT. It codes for CASSQDPRLAADTQYF.

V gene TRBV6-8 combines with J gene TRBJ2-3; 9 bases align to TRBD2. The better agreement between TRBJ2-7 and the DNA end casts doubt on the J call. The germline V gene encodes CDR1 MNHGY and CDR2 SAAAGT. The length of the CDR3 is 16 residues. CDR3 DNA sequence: TGTGCCTGCGGGGGGGCCGGGGCCGGTGTCGGAGAGACGCAGTACTTC. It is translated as CACGGAGAGVGETQYF.

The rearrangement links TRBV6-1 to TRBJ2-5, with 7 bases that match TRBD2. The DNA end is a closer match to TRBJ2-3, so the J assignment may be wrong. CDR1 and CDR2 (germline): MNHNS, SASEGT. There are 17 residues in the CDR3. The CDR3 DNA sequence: TGTGCCAGCAGTGAACGTTGGACTGGCGGGGGTCTAGAGACCCAGTATTTT. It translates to CASSERWTGGGLETQYF.

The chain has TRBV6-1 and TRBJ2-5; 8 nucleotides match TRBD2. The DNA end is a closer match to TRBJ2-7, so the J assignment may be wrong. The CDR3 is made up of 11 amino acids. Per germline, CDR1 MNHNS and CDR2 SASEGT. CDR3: CASGLALEQYF. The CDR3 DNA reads TGTGCCAGCGGACTAGCCCTCGAGCAGTACTTC.

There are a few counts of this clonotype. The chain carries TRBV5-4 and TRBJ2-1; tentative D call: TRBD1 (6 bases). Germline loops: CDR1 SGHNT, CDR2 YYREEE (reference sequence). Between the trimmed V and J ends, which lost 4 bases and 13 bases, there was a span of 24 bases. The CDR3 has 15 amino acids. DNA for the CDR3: TGTGCCAGCAGCGGTCGCCAGGGGTCAGGGGAGACCCAGTTCTTC. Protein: CASSGRQGSGETQFF. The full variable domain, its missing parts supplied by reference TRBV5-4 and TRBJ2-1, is ETGVTQSPTHLIKTRGQQVTLRCSSQSGHNTVSWYQQALGQGPQFIFQYYREEENGRGNFPPRFSGLQFPNYSSELNVNALELDDSALYLCASSGRQGSGETQFFGPGTRLTVL.

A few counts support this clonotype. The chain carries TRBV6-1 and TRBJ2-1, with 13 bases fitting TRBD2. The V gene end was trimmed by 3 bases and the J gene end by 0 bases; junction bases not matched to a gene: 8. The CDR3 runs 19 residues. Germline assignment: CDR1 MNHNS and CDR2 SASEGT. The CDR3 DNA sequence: TGTGCCAGCAGTGACCCGGGACTAGCGGGGACTTACTCCTACAATGAGCAGTTCTTC. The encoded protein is CASSDPGLAGTYSYNEQFF.

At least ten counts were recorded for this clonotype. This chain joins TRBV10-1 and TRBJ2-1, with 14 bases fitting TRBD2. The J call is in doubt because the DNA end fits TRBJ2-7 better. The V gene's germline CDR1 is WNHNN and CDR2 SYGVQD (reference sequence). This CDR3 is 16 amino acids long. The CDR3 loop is CASRRGLAGASNEQYF. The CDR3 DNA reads TGCGCCAGCAGAAGGGGACTAGCGGGAGCTAGCAACGAGCAGTACTTC.

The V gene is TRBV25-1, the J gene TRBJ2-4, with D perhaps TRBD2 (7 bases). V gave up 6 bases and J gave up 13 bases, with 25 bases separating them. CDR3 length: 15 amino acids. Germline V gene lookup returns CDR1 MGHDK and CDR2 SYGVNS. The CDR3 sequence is CASRGGPCANGTQYF. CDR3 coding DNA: TGTGCCAGCAGGGGGGGGCCGTGCGCCAATGGTACGCAGTACTTC.

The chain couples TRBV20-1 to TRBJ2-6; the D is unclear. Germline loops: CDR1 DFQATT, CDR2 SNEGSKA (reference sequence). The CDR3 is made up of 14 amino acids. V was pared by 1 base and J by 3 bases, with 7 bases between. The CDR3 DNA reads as TGCAGTGCTAGAGGCCCAGTTGGGGCCAACGTCCTGACTTTC. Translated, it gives CSARGPVGANVLTF.

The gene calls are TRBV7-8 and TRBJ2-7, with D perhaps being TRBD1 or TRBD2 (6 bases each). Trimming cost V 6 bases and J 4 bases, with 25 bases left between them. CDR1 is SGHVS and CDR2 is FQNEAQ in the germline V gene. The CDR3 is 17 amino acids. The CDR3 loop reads CASSRNQGHSAGYEQYF. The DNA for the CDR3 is TGTGCCAGCAGTCGGAACCAGGGACACTCCGCGGGATACGAGCAGTACTTC. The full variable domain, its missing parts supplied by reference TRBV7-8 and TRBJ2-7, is GAGVSQSPRYKVAKRGQDVALRCDPISGHVSLFWYQQALGQGPEFLTYFQNEAQLDKSGLPSDRFFAERPEGSVSTLKIQRTQQEDSAVYLCASSRNQGHSAGYEQYFGPGTRLTVT.

CDR3 amino acids: CASSYSHYSETQFF. In DNA, the CDR3 is TGTGCCAGCAGTTACAGCCATTATTCGGAGACCCAGTTCTTC. The chain uses TRBV6-5 and TRBJ2-1, with no clear D. Per germline, CDR1 MNHEY and CDR2 SVGAGI. Trimming shortened V by 2 bases and J by 13 bases, and 18 bases separated the two germline ends. The CDR3 has 14 amino acids.

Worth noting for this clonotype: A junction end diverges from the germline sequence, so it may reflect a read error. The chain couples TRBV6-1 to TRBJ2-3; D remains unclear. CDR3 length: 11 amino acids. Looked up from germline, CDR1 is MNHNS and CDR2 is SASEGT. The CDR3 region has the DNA TGTGCCAGCCGTGACCAAGATACGCAGTATTTT. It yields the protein CASRDQDTQYF.

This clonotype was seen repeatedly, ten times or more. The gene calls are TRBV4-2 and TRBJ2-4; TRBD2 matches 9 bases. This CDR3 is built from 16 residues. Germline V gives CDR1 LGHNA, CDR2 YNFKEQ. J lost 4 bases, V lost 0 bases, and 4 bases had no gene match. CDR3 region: CASSQDGGRVKNIQYF. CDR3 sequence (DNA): TGTGCCAGCAGCCAAGATGGCGGGAGGGTAAAAAACATTCAGTACTTC.

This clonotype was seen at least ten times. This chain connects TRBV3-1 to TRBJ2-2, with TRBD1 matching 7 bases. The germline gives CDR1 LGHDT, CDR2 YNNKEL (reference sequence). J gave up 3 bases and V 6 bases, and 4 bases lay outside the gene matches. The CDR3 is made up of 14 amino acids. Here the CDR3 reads CASRRGQDTGELFF. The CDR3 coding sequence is TGTGCCAGCAGAAGGGGGCAGGACACCGGGGAGCTGTTTTTT.

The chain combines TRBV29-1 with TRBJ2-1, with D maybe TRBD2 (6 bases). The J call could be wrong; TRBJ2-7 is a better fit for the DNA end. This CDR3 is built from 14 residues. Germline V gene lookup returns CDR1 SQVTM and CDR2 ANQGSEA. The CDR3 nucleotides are TGCAGCGTTGAAGTGATAAGCGGGTCCTACGAGCAGTACTTC. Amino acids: CSVEVISGSYEQYF.

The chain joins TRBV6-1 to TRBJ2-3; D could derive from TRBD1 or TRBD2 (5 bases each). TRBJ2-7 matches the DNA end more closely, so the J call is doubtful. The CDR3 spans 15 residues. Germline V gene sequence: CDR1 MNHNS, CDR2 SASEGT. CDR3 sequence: CARVSGRCAKNMQYF. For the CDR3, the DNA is TGTGCCCGCGTCTCGGGGCGGTGCGCCAAAAATATGCAGTACTTC.

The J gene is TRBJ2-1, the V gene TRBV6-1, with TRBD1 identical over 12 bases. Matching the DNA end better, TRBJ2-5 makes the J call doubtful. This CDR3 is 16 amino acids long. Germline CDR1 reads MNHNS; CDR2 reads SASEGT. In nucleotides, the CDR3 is TGTGCCAGCAGTGAGATGGGGACAGGGGGCTATGAGACCCAGTACTTC. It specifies CASSEMGTGGYETQYF.

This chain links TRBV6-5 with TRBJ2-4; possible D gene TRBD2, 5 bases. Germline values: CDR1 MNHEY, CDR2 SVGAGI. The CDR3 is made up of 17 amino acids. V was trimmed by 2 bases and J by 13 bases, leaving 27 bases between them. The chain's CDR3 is CASSYEKWLGATDTQYF. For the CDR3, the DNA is TGTGCCAGCAGTTACGAGAAGTGGCTGGGAGCCACAGACACGCAGTACTTC.

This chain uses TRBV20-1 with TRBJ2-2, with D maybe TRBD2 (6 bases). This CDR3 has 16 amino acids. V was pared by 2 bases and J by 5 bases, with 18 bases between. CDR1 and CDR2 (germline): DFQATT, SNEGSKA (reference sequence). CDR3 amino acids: CSARLPGALSTGELFF. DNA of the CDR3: TGCAGTGCTAGATTACCGGGAGCTCTATCAACCGGGGAGCTGTTTTTT.

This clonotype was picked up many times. This CDR3 reads CASSPYPFRGNEQFF. CDR3 nucleotide sequence: TGTGCCAGCAGCCCCTATCCCTTTAGGGGCAATGAGCAGTTCTTC. The chain recombines TRBV7-6 with TRBJ2-1; a possible D gene is TRBD1 (5 bases). The CDR3 contains 15 residues. CDR1 and CDR2 (germline): SGHVS, FNYEAQ. Between the trimmed V and J ends, which lost 5 bases and 6 bases, there was a span of 17 bases.

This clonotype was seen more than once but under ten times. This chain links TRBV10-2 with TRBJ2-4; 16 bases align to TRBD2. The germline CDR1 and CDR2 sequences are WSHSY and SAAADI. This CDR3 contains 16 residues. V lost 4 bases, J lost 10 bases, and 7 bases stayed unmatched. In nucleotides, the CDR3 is TGCGCCAGCAGTGCCGGGACTAGCGGGAGGGCTGGGATTCAGTACTTC. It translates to CASSAGTSGRAGIQYF.

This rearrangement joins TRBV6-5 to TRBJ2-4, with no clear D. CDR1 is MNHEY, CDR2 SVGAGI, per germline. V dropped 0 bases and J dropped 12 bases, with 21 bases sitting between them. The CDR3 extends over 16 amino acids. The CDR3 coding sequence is TGTGCCAGCAGTTACTCGGCGCCGGGCGACACAGATACTCAGTACTTC. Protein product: CASSYSAPGDTDTQYF.

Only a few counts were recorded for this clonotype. The CDR3 sequence is CSASFGGTGNTIYF. The CDR3 nucleotides are TGCAGTGCTAGTTTCGGAGGGACTGGAAACACCATATATTTT. The gene calls are TRBV20-1 and TRBJ1-3; D gene uncertain. Trimming left V 3 bases short and J 2 bases short, with 11 bases between. Germline CDR1 is DFQATT and CDR2 is SNEGSKA (reference sequence). This CDR3 is 14 amino acids long.

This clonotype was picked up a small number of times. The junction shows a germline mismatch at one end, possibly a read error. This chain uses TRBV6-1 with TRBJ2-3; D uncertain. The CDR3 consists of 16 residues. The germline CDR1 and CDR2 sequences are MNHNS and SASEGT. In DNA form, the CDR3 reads TGTGCCAGCAGTGAAGCGGGGATGTGGGTCAAGAATACTCAGTATTTC. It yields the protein CASSEAGMWVKNTQYF.